Presented here are 22 T cell receptor beta chains from one specimen sequenced in a study of cytomegalovirus exposure and HLA in healthy donors. Primers: 60 Vbeta forward and 13 Jbeta reverse. Generated by immunoSEQ multiplex PCR, the TCRdb table keeps only in-frame clones and is missing some. Seen here are about 200,000 clones, roughly 85% observed once, and the top ten hold around 4.8%. The sample consisted of PBMCs. Receptors were obtained from a woman under 40 in good health and CMV-seropositive.

This clone appeared a few times. The gene calls are TRBV5-6 and TRBJ1-5, with a weak D call TRBD1 (5 bases). This CDR3 region has 14 residues. V gave up 4 bases and J gave up 4 bases, with 12 bases separating them. Germline-derived CDR1 and CDR2 are SGHDT and YYEEEE. CDR3: CASSHLQENQPQHF. DNA of the CDR3: TGTGCCAGCAGCCACCTACAGGAGAATCAGCCCCAGCATTTT.

The genes are TRBV5-4 and TRBJ1-2; TRBD1 matches at 9 bases. Per the germline V gene, CDR1 is SGHNT and CDR2 is YYREEE (reference sequence). The ends lost 1 base at V and 2 bases at J; junction bases unmatched: 6. This CDR3 has 16 amino acids. CDR3 sequence: CASSLNGDRGNYGYTF. DNA of the CDR3: TGTGCCAGCAGCTTGAATGGAGACAGGGGGAACTATGGCTACACCTTC. Combining the CDR3 with reference TRBV5-4 and TRBJ1-2 gives the whole variable domain ETGVTQSPTHLIKTRGQQVTLRCSSQSGHNTVSWYQQALGQGPQFIFQYYREEENGRGNFPPRFSGLQFPNYSSELNVNALELDDSALYLCASSLNGDRGNYGYTFGSGTRLTVV.

The genes are TRBV9 and TRBJ2-7; 11 nucleotides match TRBD1. V lost 3 bases and J lost 3; bases outside the gene matches: 5. Germline V CDR1 and CDR2: SGDLS, YYNGEE. The CDR3 loop spans 15 amino acids. This chain's CDR3 is CASSGRTGGIYEQYF. In nucleotides, the CDR3 is TGTGCCAGCAGCGGAAGGACAGGGGGCATCTACGAGCAGTACTTC. Based on the CDR3 plus reference TRBV9 and TRBJ2-7, the full variable domain is DSGVTQTPKHLITATGQRVTLRCSPRSGDLSVYWYQQSLDQGLQFLIQYYNGEERAKGNILERFSAQQFPDLHSELNLSSLELGDSALYFCASSGRTGGIYEQYFGPGTRLTVT.

The chain couples TRBV4-1 to TRBJ2-3; tentatively, D is TRBD2 (6 bases). The CDR3 contains 16 residues. CDR1 and CDR2 (germline): MGHRA, YSYEKL. V gave up 0 bases and J gave up 2 bases, with 12 bases separating them. The CDR3, as DNA: TGCGCCAGCAGCCAAGAAAAGGCGGGAATCACAGATACGCAGTATTTT. Amino acids: CASSQEKAGITDTQYF.

The V call is TRBV7-9, the J call TRBJ2-1, with a tentative D call TRBD2 (5 bases). The CDR3 totals 15 residues. Germline V gives CDR1 SEHNR, CDR2 FQNEAQ (reference sequence). Trimming took off 7 bases at V and 2 bases at J, with 15 bases between the two ends. The CDR3 bases are TGTGCCAGCAACAAACAACTAGATGCCTACAATGAGCAGTTCTTC. It translates to CASNKQLDAYNEQFF.

This chain links TRBV5-1 with TRBJ2-3; tentatively, D is TRBD2 (6 bases). The ends were cut back, 7 bases at V and 4 bases at J, with 19 bases in the middle. The germline V gene has CDR1 SGHRS and CDR2 YFSETQ. The CDR3 is made up of 15 amino acids. The CDR3 DNA reads TGCGCCAGCCGGGACTCTCTTTATAGCCCAGATACGCAGTATTTT. This codes for CASRDSLYSPDTQYF.

A single count supports this clone. This sequence joins TRBV4-3 and TRBJ1-1; D call uncertain. V was pared by 4 bases and J by 4 bases, with 13 bases between. The germline V gene has CDR1 LGHNA and CDR2 YSLEER. There are 14 residues in the CDR3. The CDR3, as DNA: TGCGCCAGCAGCCCCCTTAAACGCGGCACTGAAGCTTTCTTT. It translates to CASSPLKRGTEAFF.

The genes are TRBV5-4 and TRBJ2-2; weak D call: TRBD2 (6 bases). The CDR3 has 14 amino acids. In germline, CDR1 is SGHNT, CDR2 YYREEE (reference sequence). V lost 0 bases, J lost 7 bases, and 10 bases lay in between. The CDR3 bases are TGTGCCAGCAGCTTGGACGGCGGGGACGGGGAGCTGTTTTTT. This encodes CASSLDGGDGELFF.

V usage is TRBV19 and J usage is TRBJ2-5; 7 bases align to TRBD1. Losses at the gene ends were 4 bases for V and 5 bases for J; bases not matched to a gene: 10. The V gene's germline CDR1 is LNHDA and CDR2 SQIVND (reference sequence). The CDR3 extends over 15 amino acids. In DNA, the CDR3 is TGTGCCAGTAGTACATCGGGACAGTCTGGGGAGACCCAGTACTTC. Protein product: CASSTSGQSGETQYF.

The rearrangement joins TRBV4-3 to TRBJ2-1, with 12 bases matching TRBD1. This CDR3 has 19 amino acids. Germline lookup yields CDR1 LGHNA and CDR2 YSLEER. Unmatched junction bases numbered 14, after V lost 0 bases and J lost 8 bases. CDR3 region: CASSQEGEPGTGGWYEQFF. The CDR3 coding sequence is TGCGCCAGCAGCCAAGAAGGGGAACCCGGGACAGGGGGCTGGTATGAGCAGTTCTTC.

This clone has only one observation. The rearrangement joins TRBV14 to TRBJ2-3; maybe TRBD2 (7 bases). V was pared by 2 bases and J by 8 bases, with 11 bases between. This CDR3 comprises 13 residues. Germline CDR1 is SGHDN and CDR2 is FVKESK. The CDR3 region has the DNA TGTGCCAGCAGCCAAAGGGGGGGGACTACGCAGTATTTT. Encoded protein: CASSQRGGTTQYF.

The chain employs TRBV28 and TRBJ2-3; 8 bases match TRBD1. The CDR3 contains 18 residues. CDR1 and CDR2 (germline): MDHEN, SYDVKM. J gave up 2 bases and V 3 bases, and 13 bases lay outside the gene matches. The CDR3 sequence: CASSFITLGQGFTDTQYF. The CDR3 DNA reads TGTGCCAGCAGTTTTATAACCCTAGGACAGGGCTTCACAGATACGCAGTATTTT.

This clone has only a few counts. The chain carries TRBV29-1 and TRBJ2-3; 7 nucleotides agree with TRBD1. J gave up 2 bases and V 4 bases, and 6 bases lay outside the gene matches. The CDR3 runs to 14 residues. The germline gives CDR1 SQVTM, CDR2 ANQGSEA. As DNA, the CDR3 is TGCAGCGTTGTGGGCAGGGGGATCACAGATACGCAGTATTTT. Protein sequence: CSVVGRGITDTQYF.

This clone is a singleton in its sample. The rearrangement uses TRBV4-1 and TRBJ2-7; TRBD1 matches 8 bases. CDR1 is MGHRA and CDR2 is YSYEKL in the germline V gene. This CDR3 region has 14 residues. Germline trimming cut 3 bases from V and 4 bases from J; bases unmatched to any gene: 5. The CDR3 region has the DNA TGCGCCAGCAGCCAGAACAGGGGGGCGTACGAGCAGTACTTC. It is translated as CASSQNRGAYEQYF.

This clone was detected once. J is TRBJ2-7 and V is TRBV5-1, with TRBD1 matching 10 bases. The V and J ends lost 7 bases and 6 bases, in that order; junction bases with no gene match: 10. This CDR3 contains 14 residues. Per germline, CDR1 SGHRS and CDR2 YFSETQ. Here the CDR3 DNA reads TGCGCCAGCCGATACGACAGGGGGCAAGGCGAGCAGTACTTC. Protein product: CASRYDRGQGEQYF. Filled out from reference TRBV5-1 and TRBJ2-7, the complete variable domain reads KAGVTQTPRYLIKTRGQQVTLSCSPISGHRSVSWYQQTPGQGLQFLFEYFSETQRNKGNFPGRFSGRQFSNSRSEMNVSTLELGDSALYLCASRYDRGQGEQYFGPGTRLTVT.

This clone has just a few counts. The chain employs TRBV11-2 and TRBJ1-2; no definite D call. The CDR3 length is 11 residues. The germline V gene has CDR1 SGHAT and CDR2 FQNNGV. The V end lost 3 bases, the J end lost 3 bases, and 2 bases lay between the germline ends. The CDR3 here is CASSFDYGYTF. The CDR3 bases are TGTGCCAGCAGCTTCGACTATGGCTACACCTTC.

The chain joins TRBV4-1 to TRBJ1-5; no reliable D call. The CDR3 loop spans 15 amino acids. The ends were cut back, 1 base at V and 5 bases at J, with 12 bases in the middle. CDR1 and CDR2 (germline): MGHRA, YSYEKL. This CDR3 reads CASSQVRGGYQPQHF. CDR3 DNA: TGCGCCAGCAGCCAAGTCCGGGGAGGGTATCAGCCCCAGCATTTT.

This clone was seen just once. The chain has TRBV5-8 and TRBJ1-6; 7 bases fit TRBD1. CDR1 is SGHTS and CDR2 is YDEGEE in the germline V gene. The CDR3 contains 17 residues. After removal of 2 bases from V and 6 bases from J, the junction contained 11 bases not matched to a gene. The CDR3 DNA follows: TGTGCCAGCAGCTTCGGGACAGACCCCATGGGTAATTCACCCCTCCACTTT. The encoded protein is CASSFGTDPMGNSPLHF. Variable domain in full (rest from reference TRBV5-8 and TRBJ1-6): EAGVTQSPTHLIKTRGQQATLRCSPISGHTSVYWYQQALGLGLQFLLWYDEGEERNRGNFPPRFSGRQFPNYSSELNVNALELEDSALYLCASSFGTDPMGNSPLHFGNGTRLTVT.

The chain couples TRBV27 to TRBJ1-5; 8 nucleotides match TRBD1. This CDR3 has 15 residues. V lost 6 bases and J lost 0; bases outside the gene matches: 4. Per the germline V gene, CDR1 is MNHEY and CDR2 is SMNVEV (reference sequence). CDR3 sequence reads: CASSRTGYSNQPQHF. The CDR3 DNA reads as TGTGCCAGCAGCCGGACAGGGTATAGCAATCAGCCCCAGCATTTT.

This rearrangement joins TRBV5-1 to TRBJ2-7; 7 nucleotides match TRBD1. With V trimmed by 2 bases and J by 2 bases, 7 bases remained unmatched. This CDR3 spans 15 amino acids. Germline V gives CDR1 SGHRS, CDR2 YFSETQ. CDR3 in DNA: TGCGCCAGCAGCTTTAGAGGGGGCAACGCCTACGAGCAGTACTTC. Translated, it gives CASSFRGGNAYEQYF. Complete variable domain (other parts from reference TRBV5-1 and TRBJ2-7): KAGVTQTPRYLIKTRGQQVTLSCSPISGHRSVSWYQQTPGQGLQFLFEYFSETQRNKGNFPGRFSGRQFSNSRSEMNVSTLELGDSALYLCASSFRGGNAYEQYFGPGTRLTVT.

V is TRBV7-9 and J is TRBJ2-7; the match to TRBD2 covers 10 bases. The junction had 19 bases not matched to a gene; V was cut back by 5 bases and J by 3 bases. CDR3 length: 19 residues. Germline CDR1 reads SEHNR; CDR2 reads FQNEAQ (reference sequence). The CDR3 loop is CASSHPPTAGGPGIYEQYF. CDR3 in DNA: TGTGCCAGCAGCCACCCCCCTACAGCGGGAGGGCCTGGGATCTACGAGCAGTACTTC.

This clone was seen once. The chain uses TRBV9 and TRBJ2-1; the match to TRBD2 covers 11 bases. With 0 bases clipped from V and 0 bases from J, the junction kept 11 bases outside the gene matches. The CDR3 covers 20 residues. Germline V lookup: CDR1 SGDLS, CDR2 YYNGEE. The CDR3 spells CASSVAGVAGGPSSYNEQFF. For the CDR3, the DNA is TGTGCCAGCAGCGTAGCTGGTGTAGCGGGAGGGCCCAGCTCCTACAATGAGCAGTTCTTC.